The clone carrying this T cell receptor (beta chain) has a handful of counts. The target antigen is unknown. This entry comes from a study of cytomegalovirus exposure and HLA in healthy donors. Overall study results and limits: TRBV6-2, TRBV6-3 and some other V segments were excluded as indistinguishable. Sequencing depth across donors, presence/absence analyses assumed, was roughly uniform. The availability of immune exposure information extended only to CMV serostatus. Altogether, 160 or so TCR beta chains were recorded as cytomegalovirus-associated.

PCR used 60 Vbeta primers and 13 Jbeta primers. The protocol was immunoSEQ multiplex PCR, while the TCRdb copy is restricted to in-frame clones and leaves out a portion. The sample includes around 170,000 clones, 70% to 80% of them seen just once. Between the trimmed V and J ends, which lost 10 bases and 1 base, there was a span of 13 bases. Germline V CDR1 and CDR2: ENHRY, SYGVKD. CDR3 length: 13 residues. The rearrangement uses TRBV10-3 and TRBJ1-1; D is possibly TRBD1 (6 bases). Sample: PBMCs. The sequence came from a man in his late teens or twenties in good health and CMV-seronegative. For the CDR3, the DNA is TGTGCCACTAAGACAGGACCGAACACTGAAGCTTTCTTT. Amino acids: CATKTGPNTEAFF.